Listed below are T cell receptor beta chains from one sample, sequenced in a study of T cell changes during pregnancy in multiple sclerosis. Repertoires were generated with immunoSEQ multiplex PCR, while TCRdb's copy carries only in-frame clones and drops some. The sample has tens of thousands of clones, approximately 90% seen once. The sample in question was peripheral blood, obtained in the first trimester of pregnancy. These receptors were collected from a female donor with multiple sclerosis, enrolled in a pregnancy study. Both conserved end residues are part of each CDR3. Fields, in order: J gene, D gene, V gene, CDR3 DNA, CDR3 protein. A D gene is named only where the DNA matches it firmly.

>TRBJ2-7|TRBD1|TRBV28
TGTGCCAGCAGCAACCCGGGACAGATATCCTACGAGCAGTACTTC
CASSNPGQISYEQYF
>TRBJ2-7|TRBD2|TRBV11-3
TGTGCCAGCAGCTCAGAAACGACTAGCGGGGTCTACGAGCAGTACTTC
CASSSETTSGVYEQYF
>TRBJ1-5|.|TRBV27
TGTGCCAGCAGTTTATCTCAGGGGCGGCAGCCCCAGCATTTT
CASSLSQGRQPQHF
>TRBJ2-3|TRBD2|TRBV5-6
TGTGCCAGCAGCCTCGGACTAGCGGGAGACACAGATACGCAGTATTTT
CASSLGLAGDTDTQYF
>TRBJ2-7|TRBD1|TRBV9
TGTGCCAGCAGCGTAGGACAGGGGGCCTACGAGCAGTACTTC
CASSVGQGAYEQYF
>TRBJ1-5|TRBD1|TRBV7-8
TGTGCCAGCAGCCGGGGACAGCGCAATCAGCCCCAGCATTTT
CASSRGQRNQPQHF
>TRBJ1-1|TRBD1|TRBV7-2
TGTGCCAGCAGCATCCAGGGGGCTCCGAACACTGAAGCTTTCTTT
CASSIQGAPNTEAFF
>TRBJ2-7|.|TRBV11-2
TGTGCCAGCAGCTTAGAAGCCCCTGGACTGAGCTCCTACGAGCAGTACTTC
CASSLEAPGLSSYEQYF
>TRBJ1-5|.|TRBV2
TGTGCCAGCAGTCCGGGACACCATCAGCCCCAGCATTTT
CASSPGHHQPQHF
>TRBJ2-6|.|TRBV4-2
TGTGCCAGCAGCCAAGATACCCCAGGGGCTGGGGCCAACGTCCTGACTTTC
CASSQDTPGAGANVLTF
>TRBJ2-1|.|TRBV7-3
TGTGCCAGCAGCTTAAGTCGGGACAATATGGATGAGCAGTTCTTC
CASSLSRDNMDEQFF
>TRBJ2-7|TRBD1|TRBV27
TGTGCCAGCAGTTTCGACAGGGGTAGCGTACCCTACGAGCAGTACTTC
CASSFDRGSVPYEQYF
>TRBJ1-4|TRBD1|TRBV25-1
TGTGCCAGCAAAGAGGGAAAAGGGACAGAAAATGAAAAACTGTTTTTT
CASKEGKGTENEKLFF
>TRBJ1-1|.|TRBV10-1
TGCGCCAGCAGTCCACCCAACAGGACAGAGCTGGCGAACACTGAAGCTTTCTTT
CASSPPNRTELANTEAFF
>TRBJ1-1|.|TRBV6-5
TGTGCCAGCAGTCTAACAGGCATGAACACTGAAGCTTTCTTT
CASSLTGMNTEAFF
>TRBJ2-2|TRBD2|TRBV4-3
TGCGCCAGCAGCCAAGATCCTAGCGGGAGTTGGACCGGGGAGCTGTTTTTT
CASSQDPSGSWTGELFF
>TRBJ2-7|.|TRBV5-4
TGTGCCAGCAGCTTGGATCAGGGTTGGGAGCAGTACTTC
CASSLDQGWEQYF
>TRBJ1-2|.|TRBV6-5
TGTGCCAGCAGTTACGGGCAGGGGATTGGCTACACCTTC
CASSYGQGIGYTF
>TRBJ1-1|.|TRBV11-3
TGTGCCAGCAGCCCCATGCGCGAGAACACTGAAGCTTTCTTT
CASSPMRENTEAFF
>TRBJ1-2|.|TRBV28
TGTGCCAGCATCGAGTTCCGGACCAGGGCGGAGGGCTACACCTTC
CASIEFRTRAEGYTF
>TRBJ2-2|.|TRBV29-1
TGCAGCGTTGATGGCGGAAACACCGGGGAGCTGTTTTTT
CSVDGGNTGELFF
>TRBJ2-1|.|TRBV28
TGTGCCAGCAGCCTGAGACTATACAATGAGCAGTTCTTC
CASSLRLYNEQFF
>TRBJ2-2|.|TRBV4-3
TGCGCCAGCAGCCTAAAGCTGAACACCGGGGAGCTGTTTTTT
CASSLKLNTGELFF